This entry is about one T cell receptor beta chain. Its antigen has not been determined. The sample holds no much larger clone one base away, and base qualities are not on file. Donors formed part of the validation cohort, which comprised fewer than 150 subjects and was distinct from the first cohort of some 700 subjects. The library came from the immunoSEQ multiplex PCR assay. The paper's processing steps were these. To diagnose cytomegalovirus status from the catalog of TCR beta chain sequences, a statistical classification framework was built. TCRdb took over this immuneACCESS table, retaining in-frame rearrangements with V and J assigned. Such tables are incomplete; in checked studies, under half of the missing clones stem from an unresolved V gene, and the remainder is unexplained. D and trimming come from the DNA, and the V and J calls and clone size come from that table. This sample gives roughly 120,000 clones in total; approximately 88% of them show up just once. Around 1.9% of the sample belongs to the ten largest clones.

These data are taken from a study of cytomegalovirus exposure and HLA in healthy donors (dated by TCRdb to 2016 to 2017). Regarding the study in general: The 670 or so repertoires of the first cohort and the roughly 120 validation repertoires were produced on the same platform, according to a later analysis. The study aimed to test whether cataloging public T cell receptors could reveal signatures of past pathogen exposure. Besides the first cohort of approximately 710 subjects, a separate validation cohort made up of 120 or so different subjects was used. To predict cytomegalovirus infection status, the study combined high-throughput TCR immunosequencing, statistical association of individual TCRs with disease status, and machine learning.

Overall study outcomes, separate from this receptor: In vitro tests confirmed that a few of the cytomegalovirus-associated TCR beta chains recognize cytomegalovirus antigens. Most TCR sequences were observed very rarely across donors, whereas some public TCRs were present in many individuals. A total of fewer than 200 TCR beta chains were listed by the study as associated with cytomegalovirus. The authors suggested that the approach could potentially be generalized to other disease states and immunological phenotypes. The validation cohort had no HLA typing available for a later analysis, so co-occurrence within that cohort was assessed over all 110 or so repertoires. The classifier was reported to diagnose cytomegalovirus status with high specificity and sensitivity in both the original and validation cohorts. In a later analysis, TCRs clustered in the first cohort were found to also tend to co-occur in the roughly 130 validation repertoires, with approximately 95% of cluster scores above 0.

The clonotype comes from a man in his late teens or twenties in good health and CMV-seronegative. The specimen sequenced was PBMCs.

The CDR3 reads as follows: CASSGGLAGSRTDTQYF. The bases are TGCGCCAGCAGCGGCGGACTAGCGGGGAGCCGGACAGATACGCAGTATTTT. The rearranged chain carries TRBV5-1 and TRBJ2-3; the central 12 bases match TRBD2. Trimming leaves V shorter by 4 bases and J shorter by 3 bases, with the junction holding 9 bases beyond the gene matches. The germline V gene gives CDR1 as SGHRS and CDR2 as YFSETQ. The CDR3 spans 17 residues, from the cysteine through the phenylalanine. This entry keeps only the CDR3 DNA: 51 bases, framed from base 1.